A selection of T cell receptor beta chains follows, all from one sample in a study of immune evolution from preneoplasia to lung adenocarcinoma. Here immunoSEQ multiplex PCR was the method, and the copy in TCRdb shows in-frame clones only, minus some. The sample has roughly 3,700 clones, roughly 76% seen once. Sequenced material: FFPE minimally invasive lung adenocarcinoma tissue. The receptors derive from a person aged 60-79 years with lung adenocarcinoma. Both conserved end residues are part of each CDR3. D genes are given only for firm matches. Only some rows state a clone size, as once, few, many or a class for expanded clones.

J gene	CDR3 length	D gene	V gene	clone size	CDR3 protein	CDR3 DNA
TRBJ1-1	15	TRBD1	TRBV18	NA	CASSPRQGVDTEAFF	TGTGCCAGCTCACCCCGACAGGGGGTGGACACTGAAGCTTTCTTT
TRBJ2-1	15	TRBD2	TRBV6-4	NA	CASSPTSGSGDEQFF	TGTGCCAGCAGCCCGACTAGCGGGAGTGGGGATGAGCAGTTCTTC
TRBJ1-5	15	NA	TRBV7-8	NA	CASSSKWGNNQPQHF	TGTGCCAGCAGCTCAAAGTGGGGAAACAATCAGCCCCAGCATTTT
TRBJ2-1	18	TRBD2	TRBV12-5	NA	CASGLFRGVRSSYNEQFF	TGTGCTAGTGGTTTGTTTCGGGGGGTCAGGAGCTCCTACAATGAGCAGTTCTTC
TRBJ2-1	15	TRBD2	TRBV30	NA	CAWTSGRGSRDEQFF	TGTGCCTGGACGTCCGGTCGCGGGAGTAGAGATGAGCAGTTCTTC
TRBJ2-7	15	NA	TRBV18	NA	CASSPIPGGAYEQYF	TGTGCCAGCTCGCCCATTCCAGGGGGGGCCTACGAGCAGTACTTC
TRBJ2-3	13	NA	TRBV2	NA	CASTMTGTDTQYF	TGTGCCAGCACCATGACGGGCACAGATACGCAGTATTTT
TRBJ2-5	15	NA	TRBV29-1	NA	CSAQETWSGQETQYF	TGCAGCGCCCAAGAAACTTGGTCGGGCCAAGAGACCCAGTACTTC
TRBJ2-5	13	NA	TRBV29-1	NA	CSVEGGVQETQYF	TGCAGCGTTGAAGGGGGGGTTCAAGAGACCCAGTACTTC
TRBJ2-1	15	TRBD2	TRBV7-9	NA	CASSLPGLVYNEQFF	TGTGCCAGCAGCCTACCGGGACTAGTCTACAATGAGCAGTTCTTC
TRBJ2-1	14	NA	TRBV6-1	NA	CASSEAWGMNEQFF	TGTGCCAGCAGTGAAGCATGGGGGATGAATGAGCAGTTCTTC
TRBJ2-1	15	NA	TRBV11-2	NA	CASSVRERGAGEQFF	TGTGCCAGCAGCGTGCGGGAGAGGGGGGCCGGTGAGCAGTTCTTC
TRBJ2-6	13	NA	TRBV5-4	few	CAFSVRGANVLTF	TGTGCCTTCTCGGTACGAGGGGCCAACGTCCTGACTTTC
TRBJ2-2	14	TRBD1	TRBV2	NA	CASRGTEYTGELFF	TGTGCCAGCAGAGGGACAGAGTACACCGGGGAGCTGTTTTTT